A single TCR beta chain is shown here with its context. Its antigen is currently unknown. J was trimmed by 0 bases and V by 5 bases; bases with no gene match: 12. The CDR3 covers 17 residues. The germline V gene has CDR1 SGHAT and CDR2 FQNNGV. The data were obtained in a study of OX40 agonist ivuxolimab in advanced cancers. Overall study findings and caveats: Specificity for antigen went undetermined in the expanded peripheral T cells. Several nonresponders also turned out to have low normalized T-cell clonal expansion. With doses of 0.1 to 3.0 mg/kg, CD4+ and CD8+ blood T cells had undergone clonal expansion by week 6.

Sequenced by immunoSEQ multiplex PCR; TCRdb stores in-frame clones only, minus some. The table shows 55,000 to 75,000 clones, with approximately 80% occurring only once. The J gene is TRBJ2-7, the V gene TRBV11-2; 8 bases line up with TRBD2. The sequence was obtained from an adult with an advanced solid tumor such as melanoma, head and neck, liver or kidney cancer. Sequenced material: CD4+ or CD8+ T cells sorted from blood, taken in a trial of the OX40 agonist ivuxolimab. The CDR3 DNA reads as TGTGCCAGCAGCCGGCTCTTCGGGACTAGGAGCTCCTACGAGCAGTACTTC. Encoded protein: CASSRLFGTRSSYEQYF.